The source of this T cell receptor (beta chain) is a study of blood T cells in healthy people across ages. This clonotype was picked up one time. Its antigen is not identified. One end of the junction fails to match germline, which may point to a read error. Germline V gene data show CDR1 as LGHDT and CDR2 as YNNKEL (reference sequence). The CDR3 is made up of 15 amino acids. Study-wide results and limits: Getting older went along with TCR beta diversity per million T cells dropping roughly linearly. Long-lived donors carried more naive CD4+ cells and greater diversity than aged donors. Naive T cell percentage showed a strong correlation with the diversity of TCR beta.

Together with a sample-barcoded 5' primer, a J-beta primer mix was included in a second PCR lasting roughly 7 to 11 cycles. TCRdb analysed the 5' RACE reads with MiXCR anew, one entry per CDR3 protein. The sample has roughly 1,800,000 distinct CDR3 sequences; around 50% are singletons. Sequencing used blood. The TCR sequence derives from a middle-aged woman in good health. The rearrangement uses TRBV3-1 and TRBJ1-5; D not resolved. DNA for the CDR3: TGTGCCAGCAGCCAAGGGTTCCGAGTCAATCAGCCCCAGCCTTTT. This translates into CASSQGFRVNQPQPF.